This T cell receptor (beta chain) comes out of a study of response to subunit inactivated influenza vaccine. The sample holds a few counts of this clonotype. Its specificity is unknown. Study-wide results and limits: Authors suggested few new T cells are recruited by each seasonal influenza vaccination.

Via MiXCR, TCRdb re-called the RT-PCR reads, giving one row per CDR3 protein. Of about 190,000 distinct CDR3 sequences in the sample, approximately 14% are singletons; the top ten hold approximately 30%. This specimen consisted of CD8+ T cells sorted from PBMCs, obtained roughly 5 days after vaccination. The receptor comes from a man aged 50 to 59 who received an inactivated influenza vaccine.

The CDR3 here is CASSRTGPEQFF. CDR3 nucleotides: TGCGCCAGCAGCCGAACAGGGCCTGAGCAGTTCTTC. This sequence joins TRBV4-1 and TRBJ2-1, with D possibly matching TRBD1 (6 bases). Trimming took 4 bases from V and 9 from J, leaving 10 bases between them. The CDR3 spans 12 residues. Germline V gene lookup returns CDR1 MGHRA and CDR2 YSYEKL.